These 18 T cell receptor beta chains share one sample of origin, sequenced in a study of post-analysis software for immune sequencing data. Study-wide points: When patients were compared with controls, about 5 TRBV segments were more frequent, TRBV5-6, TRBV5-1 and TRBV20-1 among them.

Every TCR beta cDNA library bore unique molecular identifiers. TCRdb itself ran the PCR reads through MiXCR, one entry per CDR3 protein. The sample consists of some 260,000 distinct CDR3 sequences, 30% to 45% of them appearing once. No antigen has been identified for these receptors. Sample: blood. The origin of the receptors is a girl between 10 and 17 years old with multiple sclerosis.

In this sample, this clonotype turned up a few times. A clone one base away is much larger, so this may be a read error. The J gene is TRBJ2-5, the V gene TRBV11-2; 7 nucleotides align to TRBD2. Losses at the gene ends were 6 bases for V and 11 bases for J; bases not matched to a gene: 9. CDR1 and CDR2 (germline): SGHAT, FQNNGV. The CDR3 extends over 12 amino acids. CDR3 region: CASSYRAGEQYF. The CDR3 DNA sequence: TGTGCCAGCAGTTACCGTGCGGGAGAGCAGTACTTC.

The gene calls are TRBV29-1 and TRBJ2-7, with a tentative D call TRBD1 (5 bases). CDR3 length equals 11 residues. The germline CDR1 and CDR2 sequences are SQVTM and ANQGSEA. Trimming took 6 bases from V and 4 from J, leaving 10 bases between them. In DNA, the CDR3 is TGCAGCGTGTTCAGGGAATACGAGCAGTACTTC. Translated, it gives CSVFREYEQYF.

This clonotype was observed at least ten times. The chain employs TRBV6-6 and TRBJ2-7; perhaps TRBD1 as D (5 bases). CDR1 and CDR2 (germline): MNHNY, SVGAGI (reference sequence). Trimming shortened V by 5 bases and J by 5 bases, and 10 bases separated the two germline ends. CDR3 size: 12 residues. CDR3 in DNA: TGTGCCAGCAGTGCCCTAGGGGACGAGCAGTACTTC. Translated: CASSALGDEQYF.

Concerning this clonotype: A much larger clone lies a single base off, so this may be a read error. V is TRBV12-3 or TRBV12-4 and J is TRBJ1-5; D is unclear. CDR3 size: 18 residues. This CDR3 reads CASSLASLGSYSNRPQHF. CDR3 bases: TGTGCCAGCAGTTTAGCTTCTCTTGGGTCCTATAGCAATCGGCCCCAGCATTTT.

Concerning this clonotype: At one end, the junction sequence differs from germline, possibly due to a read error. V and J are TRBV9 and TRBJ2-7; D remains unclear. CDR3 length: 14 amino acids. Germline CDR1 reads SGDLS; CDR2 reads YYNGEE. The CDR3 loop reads CASSPQVEGYKQYF. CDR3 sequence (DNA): TGTGCCAGCAGCCCTCAGGTTGAAGGCTACAAGCAGTACTTC.

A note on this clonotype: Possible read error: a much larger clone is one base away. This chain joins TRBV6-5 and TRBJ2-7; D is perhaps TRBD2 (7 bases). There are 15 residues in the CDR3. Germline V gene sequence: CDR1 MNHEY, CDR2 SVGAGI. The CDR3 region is CASPRGLARSYGQYF. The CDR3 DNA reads TGTGCCAGCCCGCGGGGGCTAGCGAGGTCCTACGGGCAGTACTTC.

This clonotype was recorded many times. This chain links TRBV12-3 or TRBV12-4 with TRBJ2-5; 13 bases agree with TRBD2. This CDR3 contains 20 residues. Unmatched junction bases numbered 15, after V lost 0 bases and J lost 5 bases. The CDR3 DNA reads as TGTGCCAGCAGTTTAGCGGGGGGACAGGGAGGACTAGCGGGAGTGGAGACCCAGTACTTC. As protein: CASSLAGGQGGLAGVETQYF.

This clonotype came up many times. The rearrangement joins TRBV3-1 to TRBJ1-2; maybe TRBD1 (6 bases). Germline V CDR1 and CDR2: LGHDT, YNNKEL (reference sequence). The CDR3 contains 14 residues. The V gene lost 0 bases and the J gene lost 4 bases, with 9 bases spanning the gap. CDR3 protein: CASSQETGSYGYTF. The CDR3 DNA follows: TGTGCCAGCAGCCAAGAAACAGGGTCCTATGGCTACACCTTC.

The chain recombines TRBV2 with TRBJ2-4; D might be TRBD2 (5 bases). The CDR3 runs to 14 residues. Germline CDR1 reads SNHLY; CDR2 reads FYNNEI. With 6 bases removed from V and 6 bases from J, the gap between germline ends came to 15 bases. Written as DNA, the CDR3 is TGTGCCAGCAGAACCGACCCAGCGGTAAACATTCAGTACTTC. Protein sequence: CASRTDPAVNIQYF. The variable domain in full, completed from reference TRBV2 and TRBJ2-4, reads EPEVTQTPSHQVTQMGQEVILRCVPISNHLYFYWYRQILGQKVEFLVSFYNNEISEKSEIFDDQFSVERPDGSNFTLKIRSTKLEDSAMYFCASRTDPAVNIQYFGAGTRLSVL.

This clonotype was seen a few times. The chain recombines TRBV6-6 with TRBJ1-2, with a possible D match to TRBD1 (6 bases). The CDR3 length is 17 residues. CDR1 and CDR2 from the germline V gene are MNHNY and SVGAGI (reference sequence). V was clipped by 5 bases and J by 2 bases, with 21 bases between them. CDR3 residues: CASSTSQRGGGNYGYTF. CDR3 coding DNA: TGTGCCAGCAGTACAAGTCAGAGGGGGGGCGGCAACTATGGCTACACCTTC.

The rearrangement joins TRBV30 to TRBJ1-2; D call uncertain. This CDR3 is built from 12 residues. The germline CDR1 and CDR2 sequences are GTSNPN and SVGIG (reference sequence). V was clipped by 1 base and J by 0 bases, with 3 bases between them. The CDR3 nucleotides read TGTGCCTGGAGTGGGGCTAACTATGGCTACACCTTC. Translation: CAWSGANYGYTF. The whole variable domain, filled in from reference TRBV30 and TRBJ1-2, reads SQTIHQWPATLVQPVGSPLSLECTVEGTSNPNLYWYRQAAGRGLQLLFYSVGIGQISSEVPQNLSASRPQDRQFILSSKKLLLSDSGFYLCAWSGANYGYTFGSGTRLTVV.

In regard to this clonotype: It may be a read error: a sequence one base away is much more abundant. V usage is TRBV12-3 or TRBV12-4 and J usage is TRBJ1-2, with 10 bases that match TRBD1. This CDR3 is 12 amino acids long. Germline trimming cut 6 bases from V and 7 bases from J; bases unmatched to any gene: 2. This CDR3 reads CASRGQGPGYTF. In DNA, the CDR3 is TGTGCCAGCAGGGGACAGGGGCCTGGCTACACCTTC.

CDR3 DNA sequence: TGTGCCTGGAGTCCTTCTTACGAGCAGTACTTC. Residues: CAWSPSYEQYF. J is TRBJ2-1 and V is TRBV30; D call uncertain. The J call is doubtful: the DNA matches TRBJ2-7 better. Germline CDR1 is GTSNPN and CDR2 is SVGIG (reference sequence). This CDR3 region has 11 residues.

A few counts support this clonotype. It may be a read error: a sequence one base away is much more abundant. The DNA for the CDR3 is TGTGCCAGCAGGGAGACAGGTTGGGCTGGCTACACCTTC. Residues: CASRETGWAGYTF. This rearrangement joins TRBV2 to TRBJ1-2; a weak D match, TRBD1 (6 bases). The CDR3 spans 13 residues. Trimming shortened V by 6 bases and J by 7 bases, and 15 bases separated the two germline ends. Germline CDR1 is SNHLY and CDR2 is FYNNEI.

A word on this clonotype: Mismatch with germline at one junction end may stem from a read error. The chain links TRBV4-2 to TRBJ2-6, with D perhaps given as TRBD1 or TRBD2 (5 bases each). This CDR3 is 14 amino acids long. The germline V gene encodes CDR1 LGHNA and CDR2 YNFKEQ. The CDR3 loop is CASSPTVGANILTF. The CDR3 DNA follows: TGTGCCAGCAGCCCTACTGTCGGGGCCAACATCCTGACTTTC.

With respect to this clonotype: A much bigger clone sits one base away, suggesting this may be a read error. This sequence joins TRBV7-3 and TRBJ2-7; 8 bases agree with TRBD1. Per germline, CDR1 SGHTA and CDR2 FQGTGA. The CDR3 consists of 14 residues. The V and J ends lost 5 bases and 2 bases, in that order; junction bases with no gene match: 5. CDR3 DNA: TGTGCCAGCAGCAAACAGACAGGGGCCTACGAGCAGTACTTC. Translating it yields CASSKQTGAYEQYF.

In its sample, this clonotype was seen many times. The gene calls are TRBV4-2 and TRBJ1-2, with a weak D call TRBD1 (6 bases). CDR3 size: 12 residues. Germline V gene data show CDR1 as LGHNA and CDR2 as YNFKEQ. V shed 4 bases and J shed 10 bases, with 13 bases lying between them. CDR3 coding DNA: TGTGCCAGCAGCCGGGACACGTCTGACTACACCTTC. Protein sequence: CASSRDTSDYTF.

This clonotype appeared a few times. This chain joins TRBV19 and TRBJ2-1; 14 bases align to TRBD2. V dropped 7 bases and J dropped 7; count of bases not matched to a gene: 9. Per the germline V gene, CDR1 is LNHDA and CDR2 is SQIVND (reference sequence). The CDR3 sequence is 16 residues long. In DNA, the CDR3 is TGTGCCAGTATGAAGGGACTAGCGGGAGTGGTTAATGAGCAGTTCTTC. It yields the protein CASMKGLAGVVNEQFF.